Listed below are T cell receptor beta chains from one sample, sequenced in a study of technical replicates of blood from four donors. Produced via immunoSEQ multiplex PCR; TCRdb's table is partial and in-frame only. This sample has roughly 60,000 clones, with about nine tenths found just once. The sample was PBMCs. These receptors were collected from a human donor in good health. Some clones in this sample may be carry-over from other donors' samples. Each CDR3 is given with its conserved first and last residue. A D gene is named only where the DNA matches it firmly. The size of a clone is reported for some rows only, either as once, few or many, or as a class for expanded clones.

D gene	V gene	clone size	J gene	CDR3 DNA	CDR3 protein
NA	TRBV2	NA	TRBJ1-1	TGTGCCAGCACCGGCACAGAGGGCACTGAAGCTTTCTTT	CASTGTEGTEAFF
NA	TRBV7-3	NA	TRBJ1-1	TGTGCCAGCAGCTTAGAACCGGTGAACACTGAAGCTTTCTTT	CASSLEPVNTEAFF
NA	TRBV9	NA	TRBJ1-1	TGTGCCAGCAGCGTAACGGGTGGAAGCACTGAAGCTTTCTTT	CASSVTGGSTEAFF
NA	TRBV6-5	NA	TRBJ2-5	TGTGCCAGCAGTTACTCGCCTAGCGCCCAAGAGACCCAGTACTTC	CASSYSPSAQETQYF
TRBD2	TRBV5-4	NA	TRBJ2-2	TGTGCCAGCAGCTTGGGAGGGGGACTAGCGGGGACCGGGGAGCTGTTTTTT	CASSLGGGLAGTGELFF
NA	TRBV12-5	NA	TRBJ2-7	TGTGCTAGTGGCCTGGGGGGTACCTACGAGCAGTACTTC	CASGLGGTYEQYF
NA	TRBV30	NA	TRBJ1-3	TGTGCCTGGAGTGTAGCCGGAAACACCATATATTTT	CAWSVAGNTIYF
NA	TRBV19	once	TRBJ1-1	TGTGCCAGTAGTATAGTTGTAAACACTGAAGCTTTCTTT	CASSIVVNTEAFF
NA	TRBV6-5	NA	TRBJ2-3	TGTGCCAGCAGTTCCCCACCGTGGGGGGGCTCAGATACGCAGTATTTT	CASSSPPWGGSDTQYF
NA	TRBV5-1	NA	TRBJ1-2	TGCGCCAGCAGCTTGATCGGGTTTTCAGAGGGCTACACCTTC	CASSLIGFSEGYTF
NA	TRBV12-5	NA	TRBJ1-2	TGTGCTAGTGGCCCGGGGAGGGGGAGCGGCTACACCTTC	CASGPGRGSGYTF
TRBD2	TRBV4-3	NA	TRBJ2-3	TGCGCCAGCAGCCAAGATTGGGGGACTAGCGGGAGAAATACGCAGTATTTT	CASSQDWGTSGRNTQYF
NA	TRBV7-3	NA	TRBJ1-1	TGTGCCAGCAGCTTATCGGCAGGGGCGCGAACTGAAGCTTTCTTT	CASSLSAGARTEAFF
TRBD1	TRBV25-1	NA	TRBJ1-1	TGTGCCAGCAGTCAGGGGACAGGGATTTCCACTGAAGCTTTCTTT	CASSQGTGISTEAFF
NA	TRBV29-1	NA	TRBJ1-2	TGCAGCGTGAGTGACAGCAGTAACTATGGCTACACCTTC	CSVSDSSNYGYTF
NA	TRBV7-2	NA	TRBJ2-2	TGTGCCAGCAGCTTAGCGCGAATCCGCAACACCGGGGAGCTGTTTTTT	CASSLARIRNTGELFF